Below are 23 T cell receptor beta chains sequenced from a single sample in a study of blood T cell repertoires in COVID-19. Assay: immunoSEQ multiplex PCR; the TCRdb copy retains only in-frame clones and omits some. The table includes roughly 150,000 clones, roughly 84% detected once. Sequencing was performed on peripheral blood. All receptors derive from a man older than 75 with COVID-19, enrolled during active disease.

The rearrangement uses TRBV14 and TRBJ1-2; unclear D gene. This CDR3 comprises 13 residues. Trimming shortened V by 4 bases and J by 8 bases, and 14 bases separated the two germline ends. Per the germline V gene, CDR1 is SGHDN and CDR2 is FVKESK. CDR3 protein: CASSPRFGGGYTF. The CDR3, as DNA: TGTGCCAGCAGCCCGAGGTTCGGCGGCGGCTACACCTTC.

This chain connects TRBV3-1 (or the pseudogene TRBV3-2) to TRBJ2-7; 9 nucleotides agree with TRBD2. Germline V CDR1 and CDR2: LGHDT, YNNKEL (reference sequence). This CDR3 contains 17 residues. Trimming cost V 2 bases and J 3 bases; bases outside gene matches: 11. CDR3 DNA sequence: TGTGCCAGCAGCCAACAAAGAGGAGCGGGGGGCCTCTACGAGCAGTACTTC. Encoded protein: CASSQQRGAGGLYEQYF.

CDR3 sequence (DNA): TGTGCCAGCAGTACTGGGACACCACCTGGCTACACCTTC. Its protein is CASSTGTPPGYTF. The chain combines TRBV6-4 with TRBJ1-2; D is possibly TRBD1 (6 bases). CDR1 and CDR2 (germline): MRHNA, SNTAGT. This CDR3 is built from 13 residues. V gave up 5 bases and J gave up 7 bases, with 14 bases separating them.

This clone appeared many times. The chain links TRBV7-9 to TRBJ1-4; possible D gene TRBD1, 5 bases. CDR1 is SEHNR, CDR2 FQNEAQ, per germline (reference sequence). V was shortened by 1 base and J by 2 bases, with 8 bases between the two germline ends. The CDR3 contains 15 residues. CDR3 amino acids: CASSLEAGTNEKLFF. The CDR3 DNA follows: TGTGCCAGCAGCTTAGAGGCAGGGACTAATGAAAAACTGTTTTTT.

The gene calls are TRBV6-5 and TRBJ1-1, with a tentative D call TRBD1 (5 bases). Germline CDR1 and CDR2: MNHEY and SVGAGI. Trimming stripped 6 bases from V and 4 bases from J, with 18 bases between. This CDR3 contains 15 residues. The CDR3 sequence is CASRKDGGITTEAFF. DNA for the CDR3: TGTGCCAGCAGAAAAGACGGGGGGATTACCACTGAAGCTTTCTTT.

This rearrangement joins TRBV6-6 to TRBJ2-7, with TRBD1 matching over 7 bases. This CDR3 has 13 residues. Germline V gene sequence: CDR1 MNHNY, CDR2 SVGAGI (reference sequence). V shed 6 bases, J shed 0 bases, and the junction held 2 bases outside the gene matches. The CDR3 sequence is CASSGDSSYEQYF. CDR3 nucleotides: TGTGCCAGCAGCGGGGACAGCTCCTACGAGCAGTACTTC.

As for this clone: This sample includes further DNA sequences coding for the same CDR3. The rearrangement uses TRBV19 and TRBJ2-3, with 7 bases fitting TRBD2. Germline V CDR1 and CDR2: LNHDA, SQIVND (reference sequence). This CDR3 is built from 13 residues. J lost 6 bases, V lost 1 base, and 1 base had no gene match. The DNA for the CDR3 is TGTGCCAGTAGTATAGGGCGGGGGGATACGCAGTATTTT. It encodes CASSIGRGDTQYF.

Regarding this clone: Other DNA variants within this sample encode the same CDR3. This chain joins TRBV9 and TRBJ1-1; D uncertain. Trimming stripped 0 bases from V and 4 bases from J, with 7 bases between. The CDR3 has 13 amino acids. The germline gives CDR1 SGDLS, CDR2 YYNGEE. The CDR3 sequence: CASSVETGTEAFF. The CDR3 nucleotides are TGTGCCAGCAGCGTAGAAACGGGCACTGAAGCTTTCTTT.

This clone was counted once. V gene TRBV5-6 combines with J gene TRBJ1-6; D remains unclear. The CDR3 covers 16 residues. Germline loops: CDR1 SGHDT, CDR2 YYEEEE. With 1 base removed from V and 0 bases from J, the gap between germline ends came to 8 bases. The CDR3 region is CASSLLGVSYNSPLHF. The CDR3 DNA follows: TGTGCCAGCAGCTTGCTAGGAGTCTCCTATAATTCACCCCTCCACTTT.

DNA for the CDR3: TGCGCCAGCAGCCCCGGCGGTAGCAATCAGCCCCAGCATTTT. It specifies CASSPGGSNQPQHF. This rearrangement joins TRBV5-1 to TRBJ1-5, with D uncertain. The V gene lost 4 bases and the J gene lost 0 bases, with 8 bases spanning the gap. CDR1 is SGHRS and CDR2 is YFSETQ in the germline V gene. The CDR3 length is 14 residues.

J is TRBJ1-2 and V is TRBV2; 8 positions agree with TRBD1. V lost 11 bases to trimming and J lost 3 bases; unmatched junction nucleotides: 17. Germline lookup yields CDR1 SNHLY and CDR2 FYNNEI. There are 16 residues in the CDR3. This chain's CDR3 is CASQGTTRGLYYGYTF. The CDR3 DNA is TGTGCCTCCCAAGGTACCACCAGGGGGCTATACTATGGCTACACCTTC.

This rearrangement joins TRBV5-1 to TRBJ1-2, with 7 bases lining up with TRBD1. Germline V CDR1 and CDR2: SGHRS, YFSETQ. Germline trimming cut 4 bases from V and 10 bases from J; bases unmatched to any gene: 13. This CDR3 is 14 amino acids long. The CDR3 here is CASSTGQVGLDYTF. CDR3 DNA: TGCGCCAGCAGCACTGGACAGGTGGGCCTTGACTACACCTTC.

This clone was found a few times. V and J are TRBV9 and TRBJ1-6; 8 bases match TRBD1. Unmatched junction bases numbered 0, after V lost 0 bases and J lost 7 bases. The CDR3 covers 14 residues. CDR1 is SGDLS and CDR2 is YYNGEE in the germline V gene. The CDR3 DNA follows: TGTGCCAGCAGCGTAGGACAGGGGAATTCACCCCTCCACTTT. Residues: CASSVGQGNSPLHF. Filled out from reference TRBV9 and TRBJ1-6, the complete variable domain reads DSGVTQTPKHLITATGQRVTLRCSPRSGDLSVYWYQQSLDQGLQFLIQYYNGEERAKGNILERFSAQQFPDLHSELNLSSLELGDSALYFCASSVGQGNSPLHFGNGTRLTVT.

This chain joins TRBV28 and TRBJ2-5, with a possible D match to TRBD1 (6 bases). The CDR3 is made up of 16 amino acids. In germline, CDR1 is MDHEN, CDR2 SYDVKM. V dropped 6 bases and J dropped 4 bases, with 21 bases sitting between them. CDR3 nucleotide sequence: TGTGCCAGCAGCCTACCCCCGGGCAGGGACATAGAGACCCAGTACTTC. It yields the protein CASSLPPGRDIETQYF.

This rearrangement joins TRBV27 to TRBJ2-5; 11 positions match TRBD2. CDR1 and CDR2 (germline): MNHEY, SMNVEV (reference sequence). With 6 bases clipped from V and 4 bases from J, the junction kept 22 bases outside the gene matches. This CDR3 has 20 amino acids. The chain's CDR3 is CASSQRAPTLGLAGRETQYF. The CDR3 nucleotides read TGTGCCAGCAGCCAACGCGCTCCAACACTCGGACTAGCGGGTCGAGAGACCCAGTACTTC.

This chain joins TRBV5-4 and TRBJ1-2; TRBD1 agrees at 9 bases. Unmatched junction bases numbered 3, after V lost 3 bases and J lost 6 bases. The CDR3 sequence is 13 residues long. Germline lookup yields CDR1 SGHNT and CDR2 YYREEE (reference sequence). CDR3 sequence (DNA): TGTGCCAGCAGCTGGGACAGGGTTCATGGCTACACCTTC. Encoded protein: CASSWDRVHGYTF.

The V call is TRBV5-4, the J call TRBJ1-6; TRBD1 matches 7 bases. The trim removed 4 bases at V and 7 bases at J, leaving 5 bases unmatched. Germline lookup yields CDR1 SGHNT and CDR2 YYREEE (reference sequence). This CDR3 has 14 amino acids. CDR3 sequence reads: CASSLQGRNSPLHF. The CDR3 DNA sequence: TGTGCCAGCAGCCTACAGGGGCGGAATTCACCCCTCCACTTT.

In the case of this clone: The junction and the germline gene differ at one end; a read error may be behind it. This chain connects TRBV3-1 (or the pseudogene TRBV3-2) to TRBJ2-6; 8 bases agree with TRBD1. Germline V gene lookup returns CDR1 LGHDT and CDR2 YNNKEL (reference sequence). The CDR3 loop spans 18 amino acids. This CDR3 reads CASSEELDRASGANVLTF. The CDR3 DNA follows: TGTGCCAGCAGCGAAGAATTGGACAGGGCCTCTGGGGCCAACGTCCTGACTTTC.

This chain uses TRBV5-1 with TRBJ2-1; perhaps TRBD2 as D (5 bases). The CDR3 is made up of 14 amino acids. Trimming removed 4 bases at V and 4 bases at J, with 12 bases between. Germline V gene lookup returns CDR1 SGHRS and CDR2 YFSETQ. In nucleotides, the CDR3 is TGCGCCAGCAGCAATCGGACTCTTTACAATGAGCAGTTCTTC. It translates to CASSNRTLYNEQFF.

The J gene is TRBJ1-5, the V gene TRBV18, with 8 nucleotides matching TRBD1. Germline CDR1 reads KGHSH; CDR2 reads LQKENI. This CDR3 is 16 amino acids long. Trimming removed 1 base from V and 5 bases from J; junction bases left unmatched: 7. Here the CDR3 reads CASSPRDRGRDQPQHF. DNA for the CDR3: TGTGCCAGCTCACCACGCGACAGGGGACGCGATCAGCCCCAGCATTTT.

The rearrangement uses TRBV19 and TRBJ1-3; the D gene is possibly TRBD1 (5 bases). V gave up 3 bases and J gave up 7 bases, with 10 bases separating them. This CDR3 is 13 amino acids long. Germline CDR1 and CDR2: LNHDA and SQIVND (reference sequence). CDR3 loop: CASSILRANTIYF. As DNA, the CDR3 is TGTGCCAGTAGTATCCTCAGGGCGAACACCATATATTTT. Full variable domain (remainder filled in from reference TRBV19 and TRBJ1-3): DGGITQSPKYLFRKEGQNVTLSCEQNLNHDAMYWYRQDPGQGLRLIYYSQIVNDFQKGDIAEGYSVSREKKESFPLTVTSAQKNPTAFYLCASSILRANTIYFGEGSWLTVV.

The chain has TRBV7-2 and TRBJ1-2; unclear D gene. The CDR3 runs 13 residues. V shed 5 bases and J shed 4 bases, with 11 bases lying between them. Germline CDR1 reads SGHTA; CDR2 reads FQGNSA. The CDR3 loop reads CASSPRRAYGYTF. CDR3 nucleotides: TGTGCCAGCAGCCCCCGGCGGGCCTATGGCTACACCTTC.

The chain recombines TRBV2 with TRBJ1-1; 7 positions agree with TRBD1. The CDR3 has 14 residues. The germline V gene has CDR1 SNHLY and CDR2 FYNNEI. V gave up 3 bases and J gave up 5 bases; unmatched junction bases: 6. CDR3 amino acids: CASSELTGVTEAFF. The CDR3 nucleotides read TGTGCCAGCAGTGAGTTAACAGGGGTGACTGAAGCTTTCTTT.